The 26 T cell receptor beta chains below come from one sample, sequenced in a study of Graves' ophthalmopathy and Graves' hyperthyroidism. RNA transcripts served as template for amplifying TCR beta CDR3 sequences. RT-PCR in the first round used HTBI primers; a second-round multiplex PCR followed. MiXCR, run by TCRdb on the multiplex PCR reads, gives a single entry per CDR3 protein. The sample contains approximately 50,000 distinct CDR3 sequences, 50% of which appear only once. The sequenced sample consisted of peripheral blood. The source of these receptors is an adult man with Graves' ophthalmopathy.

Notes on this clonotype: At one end the junction does not follow the germline gene, possibly because of a read error. V is TRBV20-1 and J is TRBJ1-1; D uncertain. The V gene's germline CDR1 is DFQATT and CDR2 SNEGSKA (reference sequence). The CDR3 runs to 14 residues. CDR3 residues: CSARVSGDNTGAFF. CDR3 coding DNA: TGCAGTGCTAGAGTTTCCGGGGATAACACTGGAGCTTTCTTT.

This clonotype was counted many times. The chain combines TRBV11-1 with TRBJ2-1; either TRBD1 or TRBD2 may fit D (7 bases each). The V and J ends lost 5 bases and 4 bases respectively, with 18 bases between them. Per the germline V gene, CDR1 is SGHAT and CDR2 is FQDESV (reference sequence). CDR3 length: 16 amino acids. Here the CDR3 reads CASSPSGGGWYNEQFF. CDR3 DNA: TGTGCCAGCAGCCCATCAGGGGGGGGTTGGTACAATGAGCAGTTCTTC.

This clonotype was seen many times. The gene calls are TRBV20-1 and TRBJ2-3; 11 bases are a match to TRBD2. CDR1 and CDR2 from the germline V gene are DFQATT and SNEGSKA (reference sequence). The length of the CDR3 is 15 residues. The chain's CDR3 is CSAVTSGSSPDTQYF. CDR3 bases: TGCAGCGCCGTAACTAGCGGGAGTTCCCCAGATACGCAGTATTTT.

There are many counts of this clonotype. The chain is built from TRBV2 and TRBJ2-6; unclear D gene. The CDR3 has 16 residues. Germline V gene data show CDR1 as SNHLY and CDR2 as FYNNEI. V lost 2 bases, J lost 0 bases, and 8 bases lay in between. The CDR3 DNA sequence: TGTGCCAGCAGTGAAAATGGGCCCTCTGGGGCCAACGTCCTGACTTTC. It translates to CASSENGPSGANVLTF.

This clonotype has a count of ten or more. This rearrangement joins TRBV10-3 to TRBJ2-3; a possible D gene is TRBD1 (5 bases). Trimming shortened V by 2 bases and J by 3 bases, and 12 bases separated the two germline ends. The CDR3 loop spans 15 amino acids. Germline CDR1 reads ENHRY; CDR2 reads SYGVKD. The CDR3 protein is CAISELQGSTDTQYF. CDR3 DNA: TGTGCCATCAGTGAGCTCCAGGGATCTACAGATACGCAGTATTTT.

In the case of this clonotype: Relative to the germline gene, one junction end is altered; a read error may explain this. The rearrangement joins TRBV19 to TRBJ2-5, with 10 bases identical to TRBD1. The CDR3 is 14 residues long. The germline CDR1 and CDR2 sequences are LNHDA and SQIVND (reference sequence). The CDR3 spells CAGSPDRGNQPQYF. CDR3 bases: TGTGCCGGTAGCCCGGACAGGGGGAATCAGCCCCAGTACTTC.

This clonotype has a count of ten or more. The V call is TRBV7-8, the J call TRBJ2-2, with 12 bases aligning to TRBD2. Germline V gene sequence: CDR1 SGHVS, CDR2 FQNEAQ. V trimming: 2 bases; J trimming: 1 base; junction bases outside the gene matches: 2. The CDR3 length is 17 residues. In DNA form, the CDR3 reads TGTGCCAGCAGCTTACGGGGACTAGCGGGGAACACCGGGGAGCTGTTTTTT. Translating it yields CASSLRGLAGNTGELFF.

Points on this clonotype: An end of the junction does not agree with germline; a read error may underlie this. The rearrangement links TRBV7-7 to TRBJ2-3, with D unresolved. Germline lookup yields CDR1 SSHAT and CDR2 FNYEAQ (reference sequence). CDR3 length: 16 amino acids. CDR3 bases: TGTGCTAGCAGCTTAAGTCCCATTGGAAGAGCAGATACGCAGTATTTT. This gives the protein CASSLSPIGRADTQYF.

This clonotype was found many times. The chain uses TRBV7-2 and TRBJ2-3; TRBD1 might be the D (6 bases). The CDR3 extends over 14 amino acids. Germline CDR1 and CDR2: SGHTA and FQGNSA. V lost 4 bases to trimming and J lost 5 bases, with 13 bases between them. CDR3 nucleotide sequence: TGTGCCAGCAGCTACGGACAGTCGGGAGATACGCAGTATTTT. Protein sequence: CASSYGQSGDTQYF.

This clonotype occurred many times. The chain is built from TRBV11-3 and TRBJ2-2; 7 bases match TRBD2. V shed 5 bases and J 1 base; nucleotides not matched to a gene: 10. CDR1 is SGHNT and CDR2 is YENEEA in the germline V gene. CDR3 length equals 17 residues. This CDR3 reads CASSPGWPSGNTGELFF. The CDR3 coding sequence is TGTGCCAGCAGCCCCGGGTGGCCTAGCGGGAACACCGGGGAGCTGTTTTTT.

The V and J genes are TRBV2 and TRBJ1-3; TRBD1 agrees at 9 bases. Germline loops: CDR1 SNHLY, CDR2 FYNNEI. The CDR3 length is 14 residues. J lost 4 bases, V lost 6 bases, and 4 bases had no gene match. The CDR3 bases are TGTGCCAGCAGCCGGGACAGGGAGGGAAACACCATATATTTT. Its protein product is CASSRDREGNTIYF.

In its sample, this clonotype was seen many times. The gene calls are TRBV19 and TRBJ1-2; a possible D gene is TRBD1 (5 bases). This CDR3 is built from 13 residues. Germline V CDR1 and CDR2: LNHDA, SQIVND (reference sequence). Trimming left V 7 bases short and J 3 bases short, with 12 bases between. CDR3 loop: CASNPGTDYGYTF. The CDR3 DNA is TGTGCCAGTAATCCCGGGACGGACTATGGCTACACCTTC.

This chain links TRBV29-1 with TRBJ2-5, with 13 nucleotides matching TRBD2. CDR3 length: 20 amino acids. Germline CDR1 and CDR2: SQVTM and ANQGSEA. V gave up 1 base and J gave up 0 bases; unmatched junction bases: 14. CDR3 bases: TGCAGCGTTGAAGGGGGACTAGCGGGGCTCGGGGGCCGTGACCAAGAGACCCAGTACTTC. It encodes CSVEGGLAGLGGRDQETQYF.

J is TRBJ1-4 and V is TRBV12-1. TRBV12-1 represents a pseudogene. The CDR3 spans 13 residues. In DNA form, the CDR3 reads TGTGCCAGCATCCGTCGGGGTAATGAAAAACTGTTTTTT. It codes for CASIRRGNEKLFF.

This clonotype was picked up a small number of times. The chain is built from TRBV19 and TRBJ1-2; D is uncertain. V was cut by 5 bases and J by 1 base, with 2 bases left in between. Germline V gene lookup returns CDR1 LNHDA and CDR2 SQIVND (reference sequence). The CDR3 has 11 amino acids. The CDR3 region is CASSGNYGYTF. The CDR3 bases are TGTGCCAGTAGTGGTAACTATGGCTACACCTTC. Full variable domain (remainder filled in from reference TRBV19 and TRBJ1-2): DGGITQSPKYLFRKEGQNVTLSCEQNLNHDAMYWYRQDPGQGLRLIYYSQIVNDFQKGDIAEGYSVSREKKESFPLTVTSAQKNPTAFYLCASSGNYGYTFGSGTRLTVV.

A note on this clonotype: One end of the junction fails to match germline, which may point to a read error. In DNA, the CDR3 is TGTGCAAGCAGTTACGTAACTAGCGGAGGAAGCACAGATACGCAGTATTTT. Residues: CASSYVTSGGSTDTQYF. The chain recombines TRBV6-1 with TRBJ2-3, with 8 bases lining up with TRBD2. This CDR3 is 17 amino acids long. CDR1 and CDR2 from the germline V gene are MNHNS and SASEGT.

Ten or more counts support this clonotype. The chain employs TRBV6-1 and TRBJ1-1; 10 bases are shared with TRBD1. This CDR3 comprises 15 residues. Germline lookup yields CDR1 MNHNS and CDR2 SASEGT. V trimming: 4 bases; J trimming: 6 bases; junction bases outside the gene matches: 8. For the CDR3, the DNA is TGTGCCAGCAGTGGTGACGCGGGACAGGGGTCTGAAGCTTTCTTT. Translated: CASSGDAGQGSEAFF.

The chain has TRBV20-1 and TRBJ2-2; no definite D call. Germline-derived CDR1 and CDR2 are DFQATT and SNEGSKA (reference sequence). The CDR3 is 15 residues long. V dropped 0 bases and J dropped 7 bases, with 15 bases sitting between them. CDR3: CSARDPARTYGELFF. As DNA, the CDR3 is TGCAGTGCTAGAGATCCCGCCAGGACCTACGGGGAGCTGTTTTTT.

This clonotype occurred once. V is TRBV2 and J is TRBJ2-5, with D uncertain. This CDR3 has 16 residues. Per germline, CDR1 SNHLY and CDR2 FYNNEI. Deletions cut 1 base from V and 9 bases from J, with 21 bases between. The CDR3 is CASSEETIGNSQPQYF. CDR3 in DNA: TGTGCCAGCAGTGAAGAAACGATTGGAAATAGCCAGCCCCAGTACTTC.

The rearrangement joins TRBV5-1 to TRBJ2-5; D not resolved. Trimming removed 0 bases from V and 5 bases from J, with 8 bases in between. The CDR3 has 13 residues. Per the germline V gene, CDR1 is SGHRS and CDR2 is YFSETQ. The CDR3 coding sequence is TGCGCCAGCAGCTTGGGAGACGGGGAGACCCAGTACTTC. Translation: CASSLGDGETQYF. The full variable domain, in which reference TRBV5-1 and TRBJ2-5 provide the parts outside the CDR3, is KAGVTQTPRYLIKTRGQQVTLSCSPISGHRSVSWYQQTPGQGLQFLFEYFSETQRNKGNFPGRFSGRQFSNSRSEMNVSTLELGDSALYLCASSLGDGETQYFGPGTRLLVL.

A remark on this clonotype: The junction departs from germline at one end; a sequencing error may be responsible. The chain employs TRBV7-9 and TRBJ2-3; TRBD2 matches at 10 bases. Germline V gene data show CDR1 as SEHNR and CDR2 as FQNEAQ (reference sequence). This CDR3 contains 16 residues. The CDR3 DNA sequence: TGTGCCAGCAGCTACACAGCGGGAGGGCTCAGAGATACGCAGTACTTT. Encoded protein: CASSYTAGGLRDTQYF.

This sequence joins TRBV7-9 and TRBJ2-1; D tentatively fits TRBD1 or TRBD2 (5 bases each). With 5 bases removed from V and 1 base from J, the gap between germline ends came to 18 bases. CDR3 length: 17 residues. Germline V gives CDR1 SEHNR, CDR2 FQNEAQ (reference sequence). DNA of the CDR3: TGTGCCAGCAGCGGAGGCATAGAGACAGCTTCCTACAATGAGCAGTTCTTC. Protein product: CASSGGIETASYNEQFF. The full variable domain, its missing parts supplied by reference TRBV7-9 and TRBJ2-1, is DTGVSQNPRHKITKRGQNVTFRCDPISEHNRLYWYRQTLGQGPEFLTYFQNEAQLEKSRLLSDRFSAERPKGSFSTLEIQRTEQGDSAMYLCASSGGIETASYNEQFFGPGTRLTVL.

This clonotype has just one count. V usage is TRBV20-1 and J usage is TRBJ1-2, with 9 bases that match TRBD1. Looked up from germline, CDR1 is DFQATT and CDR2 is SNEGSKA (reference sequence). J gave up 5 bases and V 3 bases, and 7 bases lay outside the gene matches. The CDR3 is 14 amino acids. The DNA for the CDR3 is TGCAGTGCTAGCTTGACAGGGGGGACTTATGGCTACACCTTC. Its protein is CSASLTGGTYGYTF.

This clonotype has at least ten counts. V and J are TRBV5-1 and TRBJ2-7, with TRBD2 as a possible D gene (5 bases). V gave up 0 bases and J gave up 2 bases, with 15 bases separating them. CDR1 and CDR2 from the germline V gene are SGHRS and YFSETQ. This CDR3 comprises 16 residues. The CDR3 protein is CASSLGAGGPPYEQYF. DNA of the CDR3: TGCGCCAGCAGCTTGGGGGCAGGCGGGCCACCCTACGAGCAGTACTTC.

This clonotype has ten or more counts. The chain combines TRBV6-5 with TRBJ2-5; TRBD2 matches at 7 bases. J was trimmed by 2 bases and V by 0 bases; bases with no gene match: 6. Germline lookup yields CDR1 MNHEY and CDR2 SVGAGI. The CDR3 contains 16 residues. CDR3 sequence reads: CASSYSRASGQETQYF. DNA of the CDR3: TGTGCCAGCAGTTACTCGAGGGCTAGCGGACAAGAGACCCAGTACTTC.

This CDR3 is CASSRDEFWSPEAFF. CDR3 in DNA: TGTGCCAGCAGCCGAGATGAGTTTTGGAGTCCTGAAGCTTTCTTT. The chain carries TRBV14 and TRBJ1-1; unclear D gene. V was pared by 4 bases and J by 6 bases, with 18 bases between. The CDR3 totals 15 residues. CDR1 and CDR2 from the germline V gene are SGHDN and FVKESK.